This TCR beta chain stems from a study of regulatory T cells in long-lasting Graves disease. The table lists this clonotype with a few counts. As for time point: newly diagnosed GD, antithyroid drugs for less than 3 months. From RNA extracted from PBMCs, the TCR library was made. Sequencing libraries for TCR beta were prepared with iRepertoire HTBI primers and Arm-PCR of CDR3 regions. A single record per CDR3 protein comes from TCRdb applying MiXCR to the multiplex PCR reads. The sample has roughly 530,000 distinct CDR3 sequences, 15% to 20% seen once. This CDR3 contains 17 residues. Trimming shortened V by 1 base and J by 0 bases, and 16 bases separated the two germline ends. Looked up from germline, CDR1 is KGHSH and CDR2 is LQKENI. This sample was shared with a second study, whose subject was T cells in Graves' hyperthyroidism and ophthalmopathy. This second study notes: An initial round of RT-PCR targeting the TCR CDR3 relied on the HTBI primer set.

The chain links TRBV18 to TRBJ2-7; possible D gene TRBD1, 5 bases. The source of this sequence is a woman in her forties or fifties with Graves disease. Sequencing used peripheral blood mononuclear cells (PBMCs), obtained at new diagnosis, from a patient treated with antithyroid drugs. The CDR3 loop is CASSPRQGQNYSYEQYF. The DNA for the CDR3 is TGTGCCAGCTCACCACGGCAGGGCCAAAACTACTCCTACGAGCAGTACTTC.